This entry features one T cell receptor (beta chain) sequence. As yet, its antigen is unknown. With a J-beta primer mix and a sample-barcoded 5' primer, a second PCR ran 7 to 11 cycles. Each cDNA molecule carried a tag from a template-switch adaptor that contained 12 random nucleotides. One entry per CDR3 protein, called by TCRdb with MiXCR from the 5' RACE reads. In the table there are roughly 680,000 distinct CDR3 sequences, 20% to 25% of which are singletons. The CDR3 runs 14 residues. CDR1 and CDR2 from the germline V gene are SGHRS and YFSETQ. V lost 2 bases and J lost 0, with 9 bases in between. The sample belongs to a study of blood T cells in healthy people across ages. Study-wide findings and caveats: There was no known CMV status for donors, so expanded clonotype changes were possibly confounded.

The sample taken for sequencing was blood. This TCR was recovered from a man between 65 and 80 years old in good health. The rearrangement joins TRBV5-1 to TRBJ2-7; D ambiguous. CDR3 loop: CASSFAVSSYEQYF. The CDR3 DNA reads as TGCGCCAGCAGCTTTGCAGTGAGCTCCTACGAGCAGTACTTC.